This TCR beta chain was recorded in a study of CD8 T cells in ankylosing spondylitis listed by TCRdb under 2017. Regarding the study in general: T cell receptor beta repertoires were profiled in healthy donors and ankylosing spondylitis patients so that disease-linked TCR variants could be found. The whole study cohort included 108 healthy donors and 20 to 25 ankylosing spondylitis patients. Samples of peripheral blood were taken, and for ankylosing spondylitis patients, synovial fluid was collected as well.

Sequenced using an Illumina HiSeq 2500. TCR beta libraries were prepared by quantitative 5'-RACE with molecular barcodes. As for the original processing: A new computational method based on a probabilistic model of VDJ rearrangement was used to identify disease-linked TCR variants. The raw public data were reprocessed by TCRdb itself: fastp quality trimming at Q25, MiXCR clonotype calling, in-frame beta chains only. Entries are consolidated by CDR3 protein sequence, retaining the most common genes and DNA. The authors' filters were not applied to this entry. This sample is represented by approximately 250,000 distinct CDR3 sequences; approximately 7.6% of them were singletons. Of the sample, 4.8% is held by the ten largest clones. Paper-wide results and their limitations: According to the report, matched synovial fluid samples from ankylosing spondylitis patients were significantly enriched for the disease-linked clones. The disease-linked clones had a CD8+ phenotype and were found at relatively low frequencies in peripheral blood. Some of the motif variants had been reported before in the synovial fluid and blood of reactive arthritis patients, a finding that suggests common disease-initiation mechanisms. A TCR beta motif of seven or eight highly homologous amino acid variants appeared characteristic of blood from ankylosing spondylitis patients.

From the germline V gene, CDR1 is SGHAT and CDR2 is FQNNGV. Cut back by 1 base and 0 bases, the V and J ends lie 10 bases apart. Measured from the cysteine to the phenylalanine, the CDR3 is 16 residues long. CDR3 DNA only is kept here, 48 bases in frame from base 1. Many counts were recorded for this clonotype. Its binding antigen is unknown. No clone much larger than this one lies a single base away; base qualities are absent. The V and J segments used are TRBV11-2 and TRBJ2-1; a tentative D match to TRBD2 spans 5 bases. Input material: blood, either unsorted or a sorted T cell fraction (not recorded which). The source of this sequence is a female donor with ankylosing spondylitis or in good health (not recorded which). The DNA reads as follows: TGTGCCAGCAGCTTAGTTTGGGAGAGCTCCTACAATGAGCAGTTCTTC. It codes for CASSLVWESSYNEQFF.